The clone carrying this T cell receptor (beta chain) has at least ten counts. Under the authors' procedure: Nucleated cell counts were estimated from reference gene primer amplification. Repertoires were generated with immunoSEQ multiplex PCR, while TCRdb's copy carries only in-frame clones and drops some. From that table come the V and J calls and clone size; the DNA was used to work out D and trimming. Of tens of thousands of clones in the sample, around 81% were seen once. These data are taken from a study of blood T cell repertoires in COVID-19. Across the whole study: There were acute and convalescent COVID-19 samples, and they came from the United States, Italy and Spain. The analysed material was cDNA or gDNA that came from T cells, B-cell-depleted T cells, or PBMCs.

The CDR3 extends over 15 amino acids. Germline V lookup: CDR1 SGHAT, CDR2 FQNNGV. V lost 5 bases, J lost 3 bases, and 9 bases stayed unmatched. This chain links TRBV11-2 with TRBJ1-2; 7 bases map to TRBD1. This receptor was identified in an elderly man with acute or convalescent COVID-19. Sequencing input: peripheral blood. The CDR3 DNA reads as TGTGCCAGCAGCACCGGGACAGCGGACTACTATGGCTACACCTTC. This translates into CASSTGTADYYGYTF.